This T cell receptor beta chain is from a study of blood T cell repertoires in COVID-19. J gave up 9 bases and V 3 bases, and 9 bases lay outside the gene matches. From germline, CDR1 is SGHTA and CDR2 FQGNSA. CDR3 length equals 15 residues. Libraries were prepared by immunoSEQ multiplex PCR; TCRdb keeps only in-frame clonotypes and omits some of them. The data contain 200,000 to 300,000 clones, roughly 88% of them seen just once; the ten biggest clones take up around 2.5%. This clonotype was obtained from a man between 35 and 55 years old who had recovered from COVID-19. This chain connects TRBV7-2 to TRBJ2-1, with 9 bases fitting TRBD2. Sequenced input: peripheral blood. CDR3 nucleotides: TGTGCCAGCAGCTTGGGGACTAGCTGGGCGGGTGAGCAGTTCTTC. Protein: CASSLGTSWAGEQFF.